The 2 T cell receptor beta chains reported below all come from one sample, sequenced in a study of blood T cells in healthy people across ages. A second PCR of roughly 7 to 11 cycles used a sample-barcoded 5' primer and a J-beta primer mix. TCRdb redid the calling of the 5' RACE reads with MiXCR, one entry per CDR3 protein. The table shows around 1.5 million distinct CDR3 sequences, with approximately 42% occurring only once. The sample was blood. The receptors here all came from a young woman in good health.

The chain is built from TRBV9 and TRBJ1-6, with 9 bases lining up with TRBD1. CDR1 is SGDLS and CDR2 is YYNGEE in the germline V gene. The V and J ends lost 3 bases and 7 bases, in that order; junction bases with no gene match: 2. The CDR3 covers 14 residues. The DNA of the CDR3 is TGTGCCAGCAGCGAGACAGGGGGAAATTCACCCCTCCACTTT. This gives the protein CASSETGGNSPLHF.

The chain recombines TRBV27 with TRBJ2-5; 8 bases line up with TRBD1. Germline V gene sequence: CDR1 MNHEY, CDR2 SMNVEV (reference sequence). The CDR3 is 16 amino acids. V dropped 4 bases and J dropped 2; count of bases not matched to a gene: 9. The CDR3 DNA follows: TGTGCCAGCAGTTCGGGACAGGTCGCTTTTCAAGAGACCCAGTACTTC. Translation gives CASSSGQVAFQETQYF.